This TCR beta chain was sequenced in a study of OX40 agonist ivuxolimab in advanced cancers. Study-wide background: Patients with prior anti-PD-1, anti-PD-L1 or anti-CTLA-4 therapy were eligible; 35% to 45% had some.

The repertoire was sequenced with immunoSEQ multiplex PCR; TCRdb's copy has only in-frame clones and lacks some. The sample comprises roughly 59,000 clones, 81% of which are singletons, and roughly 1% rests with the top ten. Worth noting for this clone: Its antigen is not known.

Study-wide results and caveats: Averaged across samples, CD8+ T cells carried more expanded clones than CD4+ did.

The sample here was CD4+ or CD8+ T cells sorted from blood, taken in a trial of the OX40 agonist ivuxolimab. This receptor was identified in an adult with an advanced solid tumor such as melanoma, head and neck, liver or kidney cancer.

As DNA, the CDR3 is TGTGCCAGCAGGGGAGACAGGAACTCCTACGAGCAGTACTTC. This encodes CASRGDRNSYEQYF. This chain uses TRBV2 with TRBJ2-7; tentative D call: TRBD1 (6 bases). CDR3 length: 14 amino acids. CDR1 is SNHLY, CDR2 FYNNEI, per germline. V lost 6 bases and J lost 0, with 12 bases in between. Full variable domain (missing parts from reference TRBV2 and TRBJ2-7): EPEVTQTPSHQVTQMGQEVILRCVPISNHLYFYWYRQILGQKVEFLVSFYNNEISEKSEIFDDQFSVERPDGSNFTLKIRSTKLEDSAMYFCASRGDRNSYEQYFGPGTRLTVT.